The clone carrying this T cell receptor (beta chain) was detected only a few times. Its antigen remains unknown. The data were taken from a study of Graves' ophthalmopathy and Graves' hyperthyroidism. Whole-study context: The blood sample was drawn at first diagnosis and before any treatment.

Study outcomes and limitations: Among thyroid clonotypes expanded above 0.001 frequency, most also appeared in blood.

RNA served as the template for amplifying TCR beta CDR3 regions. HTBI primers served in a first-round RT-PCR, which a second-round multiplex PCR followed. TCRdb used MiXCR to reprocess the multiplex PCR reads, holding one entry per CDR3 protein. This table holds about 700,000 distinct CDR3 sequences, 40% found once. Trimming removed 3 bases from V and 3 bases from J, with 9 bases in between. The CDR3 runs to 14 residues. Exclusion covered patients with other autoimmune diseases or uncontrolled infections (as well as pregnancy or lactation). The sequencing sample was made of peripheral blood. The clonotype comes from an adult man with Graves' ophthalmopathy. This chain connects TRBV12-3 or TRBV12-4 to TRBJ1-5; D is uncertain. CDR3 residues: CASSFRGFNQPQHF. The CDR3 DNA follows: TGTGCCAGCAGTTTTCGGGGATTCAATCAGCCCCAGCATTTT.